Listed here are 18 T cell receptor beta chains from one sample, sequenced in a study of blood T cell repertoires in COVID-19. Only in-frame clones appear in the TCRdb table, and some are missing; sequencing was by immunoSEQ multiplex PCR. The table has about 200,000 clones, 75% to 90% seen once. Sequences were obtained from PBMCs or T cells enriched from blood (not recorded which). The receptors shown here come from a woman aged 25 to 39 who had been exposed to COVID-19.

This clone has just one count. V usage is TRBV3-1 (or the pseudogene TRBV3-2) and J usage is TRBJ1-6, with D unresolved. The CDR3 sequence is 16 residues long. The V end lost 0 bases, the J end lost 10 bases, and 16 bases lay between the germline ends. Germline V gene lookup returns CDR1 LGHDT and CDR2 YNNKEL (reference sequence). CDR3 DNA sequence: TGTGCCAGCAGCCAAGAGGTAGCGGGGATAGGGTCACCCCTCCACTTT. Translated, it gives CASSQEVAGIGSPLHF.

This clone has a single count. The V and J genes are TRBV18 and TRBJ1-2; no clear D gene. Germline CDR1 and CDR2: KGHSH and LQKENI. V was trimmed by 2 bases and J by 3 bases, leaving 13 bases between them. CDR3 length: 15 amino acids. In nucleotides, the CDR3 is TGTGCCAGCTCACCATTCGCCGGTCGCGACTATGGCTACACCTTC. This encodes CASSPFAGRDYGYTF.

The chain links TRBV7-6 to TRBJ2-7; the D gene is possibly TRBD2 (6 bases). Trimming stripped 5 bases from V and 2 bases from J, with 10 bases between. CDR3 size: 13 residues. CDR1 and CDR2 from the germline V gene are SGHVS and FNYEAQ. The CDR3 DNA sequence: TGTGCCAGCAGCCGGACTATGACCTACGAGCAGTACTTC. Its protein product is CASSRTMTYEQYF.

This rearrangement joins TRBV3-1 (or the pseudogene TRBV3-2) to TRBJ1-1, with 8 bases fitting TRBD1. The CDR3 contains 16 residues. Germline assignment: CDR1 LGHDT and CDR2 YNNKEL (reference sequence). V gave up 5 bases and J gave up 6 bases; unmatched junction bases: 14. The CDR3 here is CASSASGWAGGPEAFF. The CDR3 bases are TGTGCCAGCAGCGCCTCAGGATGGGCAGGGGGCCCTGAAGCTTTCTTT.

This rearrangement joins TRBV18 to TRBJ1-6; D not resolved. Trimming removed 5 bases at V and 14 bases at J, with 25 bases between. The CDR3 has 16 residues. Germline CDR1 KGHSH, CDR2 LQKENI. CDR3 amino acids: CASSNQPPGEGSSLHF. The CDR3 DNA is TGTGCCAGCTCAAACCAGCCACCCGGGGAAGGTTCGTCCCTCCACTTT.

The chain joins TRBV6-2 or TRBV6-3 to TRBJ2-3; 9 bases are a match to TRBD1. The CDR3 extends over 14 amino acids. V gave up 5 bases and J gave up 3 bases; unmatched junction bases: 3. The germline V gene encodes CDR1 MNHEY and CDR2 SVGEGT. The CDR3: CASSRTGETDTQYF. CDR3 DNA: TGTGCCAGCAGTAGGACAGGGGAGACAGATACGCAGTATTTT.

The V and J genes are TRBV9 and TRBJ2-7; TRBD2 aligns across 8 bases. Germline loops: CDR1 SGDLS, CDR2 YYNGEE. CDR3 length: 15 residues. V dropped 0 bases and J dropped 0; count of bases not matched to a gene: 2. The CDR3 bases are TGTGCCAGCAGCGTAGCGGGGGGGCTCTCCTACGAGCAGTACTTC. Translation gives CASSVAGGLSYEQYF.

In regard to this clone: The junction does not match germline at one end; this may be a read error. This chain joins TRBV10-1 and TRBJ2-7; 10 bases agree with TRBD1. CDR1 and CDR2 (germline): WNHNN, SYGVQD (reference sequence). The CDR3 spans 14 residues. CDR3 in amino acids: CAGSPGQGLYEQYF. The CDR3 nucleotides are TGCGCCGGCAGCCCGGGACAGGGGCTATACGAGCAGTACTTC.

V gene TRBV30 combines with J gene TRBJ1-2; D is possibly TRBD1 (6 bases). Germline V gives CDR1 GTSNPN, CDR2 SVGIG (reference sequence). This CDR3 contains 13 residues. The V and J ends lost 4 bases and 8 bases respectively, with 17 bases between them. The CDR3 reads CAWNRDGSGGYTF. DNA of the CDR3: TGTGCCTGGAACAGGGACGGTTCAGGAGGCTACACCTTC.

The chain uses TRBV3-1 (or the pseudogene TRBV3-2) and TRBJ2-7, with TRBD1 matching over 11 bases. Per germline, CDR1 LGHDT and CDR2 YNNKEL (reference sequence). The trim removed 4 bases at V and 3 bases at J, leaving 2 bases unmatched. The length of the CDR3 is 14 residues. DNA of the CDR3: TGTGCCAGCAGCCCGGGACAGGGGGTCTACGAGCAGTACTTC. As protein: CASSPGQGVYEQYF.

The chain combines TRBV19 with TRBJ1-6; the D is unclear. This CDR3 is 14 amino acids long. CDR1 LNHDA and CDR2 SQIVND come from the germline V gene (reference sequence). V was clipped by 3 bases and J by 7 bases, with 10 bases between them. Here the CDR3 reads CASSIYGGNSPLHF. The DNA of the CDR3 is TGTGCCAGTAGTATCTACGGAGGAAATTCACCCCTCCACTTT.

This clone was found a few times. The chain couples TRBV2 to TRBJ2-6; 9 positions agree with TRBD1. The CDR3 runs to 15 residues. The V and J ends lost 9 bases and 3 bases, in that order; junction bases with no gene match: 6. Germline-derived CDR1 and CDR2 are SNHLY and FYNNEI. CDR3 DNA: TGTGCCAGTCAGACAGGGGGTGGTGGGGCCAACGTCCTGACTTTC. This translates into CASQTGGGGANVLTF.

The chain recombines TRBV5-1 with TRBJ2-1; 10 bases line up with TRBD2. CDR1 and CDR2 (germline): SGHRS, YFSETQ. The trim removed 7 bases at V and 12 bases at J, leaving 10 bases unmatched. The CDR3 consists of 13 residues. This CDR3 is CASWASGGARQFF. The CDR3, as DNA: TGCGCCAGCTGGGCTAGCGGGGGTGCTCGGCAGTTCTTC.

The rearrangement links TRBV3-1 (or the pseudogene TRBV3-2) to TRBJ2-4; no definite D call. Germline lookup yields CDR1 LGHDT and CDR2 YNNKEL (reference sequence). The V and J ends lost 4 bases and 3 bases respectively, with 4 bases between them. The CDR3 totals 12 residues. The CDR3 loop is CASSPVKNIQYF. The CDR3 coding sequence is TGTGCCAGCAGCCCCGTCAAAAACATTCAGTACTTC.

The chain is built from TRBV24-1 and TRBJ1-5, with D tentatively TRBD1 (6 bases). The V and J ends lost 9 bases and 2 bases respectively, with 13 bases between them. The CDR3 is 14 residues long. From germline, CDR1 is KGHDR and CDR2 SFDVKD. The CDR3 DNA follows: TGTGCCACCCGAACAGGGCTAGGCAATCAGCCCCAGCATTTT. Translated: CATRTGLGNQPQHF.

The chain is built from TRBV2 and TRBJ1-2; weak D call: TRBD1 (6 bases). This CDR3 spans 17 amino acids. Germline CDR1 is SNHLY and CDR2 is FYNNEI. The ends were cut back, 6 bases at V and 1 base at J, with 21 bases in the middle. CDR3 loop: CASSLILGTSRNYGYTF. DNA of the CDR3: TGTGCCAGCAGCCTAATCCTTGGGACATCCCGTAACTATGGCTACACCTTC.

The chain recombines TRBV6-5 with TRBJ1-4; weak D call: TRBD1 (6 bases). Germline CDR1 and CDR2: MNHEY and SVGAGI. Trimming removed 5 bases at V and 5 bases at J, with 15 bases between. The CDR3 extends over 15 amino acids. The CDR3 bases are TGTGCCAGCAGTCCACAGGACAGATTGAATGAAAAACTGTTTTTT. As protein: CASSPQDRLNEKLFF.

The chain combines TRBV6-5 with TRBJ2-1; 7 positions match TRBD1. CDR3 length: 15 amino acids. J gave up 5 bases and V 6 bases, and 10 bases lay outside the gene matches. Germline lookup yields CDR1 MNHEY and CDR2 SVGAGI. The CDR3: CASSQTGYFDNEQFF. The CDR3 bases are TGTGCCAGCAGCCAGACAGGGTATTTCGACAATGAGCAGTTCTTC.